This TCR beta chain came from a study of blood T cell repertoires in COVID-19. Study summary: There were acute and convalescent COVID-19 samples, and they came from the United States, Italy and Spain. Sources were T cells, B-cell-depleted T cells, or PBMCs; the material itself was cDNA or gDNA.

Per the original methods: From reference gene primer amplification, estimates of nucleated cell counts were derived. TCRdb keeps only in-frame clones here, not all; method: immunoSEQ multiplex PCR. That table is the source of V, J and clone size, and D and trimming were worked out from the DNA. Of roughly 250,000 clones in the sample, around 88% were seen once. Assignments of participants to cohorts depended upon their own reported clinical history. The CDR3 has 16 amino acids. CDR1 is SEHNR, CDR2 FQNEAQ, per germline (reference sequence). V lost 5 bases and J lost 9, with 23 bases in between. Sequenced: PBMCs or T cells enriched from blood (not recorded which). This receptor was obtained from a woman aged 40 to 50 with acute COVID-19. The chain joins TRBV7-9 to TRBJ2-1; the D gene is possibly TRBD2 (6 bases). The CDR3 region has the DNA TGTGCCAGCAGCCCGGACTCGGGACTGGGATCGTTTGAGCAGTTCTTC. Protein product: CASSPDSGLGSFEQFF.